This T cell receptor (beta chain) is drawn from a study of lymphopenia after photon versus proton radiotherapy. Clones were sequenced by immunoSEQ multiplex PCR, and TCRdb holds only the in-frame ones, with some missing. The sample shows tens of thousands of clones, over 65% of them seen only once. V dropped 4 bases and J dropped 7 bases, with 22 bases sitting between them. The V gene's germline CDR1 is MDHEN and CDR2 SYDVKM. The CDR3 is 17 amino acids. The sample was peripheral blood, taken from a patient treated with photon-based radiotherapy. The origin of this receptor is a man aged 50-60 years with gastric cancer. The rearrangement joins TRBV28 to TRBJ1-4, with TRBD1 as a possible D gene (5 bases). The CDR3 here is CASSYAGKGAWREKLFF. In DNA, the CDR3 is TGTGCCAGCAGTTATGCCGGGAAAGGGGCTTGGCGTGAAAAACTGTTTTTT.